The entry that follows covers one T cell receptor (beta chain) sequence. A junction boundary mismatches the germline segment, possibly from a read error. This specimen belongs to a study of shared clonotypes between healthy human individuals. Deep was the level used in running the assay. Here immunoSEQ multiplex PCR was the method, and the copy in TCRdb shows in-frame clones only, minus some. The profile shows 500,000 to 650,000 clones, roughly 79% of them singletons. CDR1 is MNHEY, CDR2 SMNVEV, per germline (reference sequence). CDR3 length: 14 residues. This chain connects TRBV27 to TRBJ1-1; D is perhaps TRBD1 (6 bases). The specimen sequenced was PBMCs. This TCR was sampled from a woman aged 40-49 years in good health. Some clones in this sample may be carry-over from other donors' samples. The CDR3 spells CASRLGQLNTGAFF. The CDR3 nucleotides are TGTGCCAGCAGGCTGGGACAATTGAACACTGGAGCTTTCTTT.